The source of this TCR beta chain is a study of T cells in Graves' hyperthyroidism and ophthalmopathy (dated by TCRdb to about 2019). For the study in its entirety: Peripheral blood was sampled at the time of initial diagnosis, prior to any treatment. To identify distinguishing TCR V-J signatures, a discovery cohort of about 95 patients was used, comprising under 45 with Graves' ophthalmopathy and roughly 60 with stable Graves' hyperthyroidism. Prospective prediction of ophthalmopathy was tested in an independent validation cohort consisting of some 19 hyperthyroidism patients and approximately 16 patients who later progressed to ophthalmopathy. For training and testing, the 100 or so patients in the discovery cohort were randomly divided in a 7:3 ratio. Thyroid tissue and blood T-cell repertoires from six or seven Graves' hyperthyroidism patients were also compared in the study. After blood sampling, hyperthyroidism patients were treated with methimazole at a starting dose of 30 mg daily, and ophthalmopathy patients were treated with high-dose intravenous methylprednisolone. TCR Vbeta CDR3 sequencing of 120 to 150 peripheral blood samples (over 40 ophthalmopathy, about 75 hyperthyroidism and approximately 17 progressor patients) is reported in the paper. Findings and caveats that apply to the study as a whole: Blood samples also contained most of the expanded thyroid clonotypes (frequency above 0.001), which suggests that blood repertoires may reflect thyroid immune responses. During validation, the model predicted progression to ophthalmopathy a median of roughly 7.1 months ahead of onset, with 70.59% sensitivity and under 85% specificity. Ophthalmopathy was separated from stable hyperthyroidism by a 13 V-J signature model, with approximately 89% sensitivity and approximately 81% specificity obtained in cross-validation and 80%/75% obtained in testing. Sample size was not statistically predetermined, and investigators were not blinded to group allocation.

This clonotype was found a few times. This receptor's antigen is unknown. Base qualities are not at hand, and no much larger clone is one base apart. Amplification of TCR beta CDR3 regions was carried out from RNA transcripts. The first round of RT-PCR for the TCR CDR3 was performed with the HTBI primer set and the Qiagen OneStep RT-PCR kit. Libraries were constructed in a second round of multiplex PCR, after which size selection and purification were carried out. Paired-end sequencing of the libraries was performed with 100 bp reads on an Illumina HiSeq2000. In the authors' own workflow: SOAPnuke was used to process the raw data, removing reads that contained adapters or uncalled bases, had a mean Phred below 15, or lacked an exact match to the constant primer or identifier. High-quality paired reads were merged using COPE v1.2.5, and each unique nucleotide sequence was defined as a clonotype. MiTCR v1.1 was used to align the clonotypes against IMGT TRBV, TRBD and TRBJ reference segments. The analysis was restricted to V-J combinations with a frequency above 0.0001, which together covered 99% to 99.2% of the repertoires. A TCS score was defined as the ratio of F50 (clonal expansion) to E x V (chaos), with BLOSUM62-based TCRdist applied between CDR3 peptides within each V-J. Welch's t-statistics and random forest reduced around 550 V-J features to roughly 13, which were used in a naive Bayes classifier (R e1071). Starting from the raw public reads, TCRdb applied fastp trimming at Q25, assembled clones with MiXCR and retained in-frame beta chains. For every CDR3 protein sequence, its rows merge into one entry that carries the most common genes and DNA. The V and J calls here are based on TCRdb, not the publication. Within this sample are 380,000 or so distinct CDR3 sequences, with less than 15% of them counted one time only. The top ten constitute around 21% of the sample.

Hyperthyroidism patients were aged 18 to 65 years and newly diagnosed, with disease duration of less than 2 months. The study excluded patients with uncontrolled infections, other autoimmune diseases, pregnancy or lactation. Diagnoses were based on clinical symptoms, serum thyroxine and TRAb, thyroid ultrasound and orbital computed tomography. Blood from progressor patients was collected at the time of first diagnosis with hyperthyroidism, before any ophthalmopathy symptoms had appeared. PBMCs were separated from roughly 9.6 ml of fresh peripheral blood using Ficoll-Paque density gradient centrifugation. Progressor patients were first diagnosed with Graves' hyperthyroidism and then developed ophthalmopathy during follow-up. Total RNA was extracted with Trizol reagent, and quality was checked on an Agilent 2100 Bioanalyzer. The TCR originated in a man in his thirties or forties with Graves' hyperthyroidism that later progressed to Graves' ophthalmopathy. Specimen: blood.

The CDR3 in this case is CASTHRGSSGANVLTF. The DNA sequence is as follows: TGTGCCAGCACCCACAGGGGAAGCTCTGGGGCCAACGTCCTGACTTTC. The sequence joins TRBV6-1 to TRBJ2-6; 7 central bases correspond to TRBD1. There are 16 amino acids in the CDR3, from cysteine to phenylalanine inclusive. The sequence is cut down to CDR3 DNA, 48 bases in frame from base 1. Taken from the germline V gene, the CDR1 and CDR2 loops are MNHNS and SASEGT. For this chain, trimming is 7 bases at the V end and 0 bases at the J end, and the number of junction bases without a gene match is 6.